The 6 T cell receptor beta chains below were found in one sample sequenced in a study of T-cell reconstitution after alpha-beta-depleted transplantation in children (dated by TCRdb to about 2016). This specimen's treatment or condition label, interpreted: allogeneic hematopoietic cell transplantation with graft depleted of TCRalphabeta T cells and CD19 B cells. The library was produced with PCR. Sequencing used an Illumina HiSeq 2500. To normalize quantification of the TCRbeta repertoire, the TCR libraries were built with molecular barcoding that relied on unique molecular identifiers. TCRdb handled the public reads itself, with Q25 trimming in fastp and clone calling in MiXCR, and kept productive beta chains. For every CDR3 protein sequence, its rows merge into one entry that carries the most common genes and DNA. For this sample the table gives fewer than 250,000 distinct CDR3 sequences, of which around a sixth were detected only once. The top ten clonotypes cover approximately 40% of the sample.

The specimen was PBMCs, mostly from graft donor cells, collected 360 days after TCRalphabeta/CD19-depleted stem cell transplant. The origin of the receptors is a male patient aged 2-10 years who had a stem cell transplant for acute lymphoblastic leukemia, so the T cells may come from the graft donor.

This chain joins TRBV5-1 and TRBJ1-2; D is perhaps TRBD1 (5 bases). Looked up from germline, CDR1 is SGHRS and CDR2 is YFSETQ. The CDR3 is 14 residues long. Between the trimmed V and J ends, which lost 7 bases and 5 bases, there was a span of 18 bases. The CDR3 region is CASHHETDPYGYTF. As DNA, the CDR3 is TGCGCCAGCCACCACGAGACAGACCCATATGGCTACACCTTC.

This clonotype was recorded a few times. V and J are TRBV15 and TRBJ2-5; D is possibly TRBD1 or TRBD2 (5 bases each). CDR1 LNHNV and CDR2 YYDKDF come from the germline V gene (reference sequence). This CDR3 is built from 12 residues. Trimming stripped 4 bases from V and 5 bases from J, with 8 bases between. The DNA of the CDR3 is TGTGCCACCAGCATGGGACCGGAGACCCAGTACTTC. This codes for CATSMGPETQYF. Based on the CDR3 plus reference TRBV15 and TRBJ2-5, the full variable domain is DAMVIQNPRYQVTQFGKPVTLSCSQTLNHNVMYWYQQKSSQAPKLLFHYYDKDFNNEADTPDNFQSRRPNTSFCFLDIRSPGLGDTAMYLCATSMGPETQYFGPGTRLLVL.

This clonotype has just a few counts. V gene TRBV20-1 combines with J gene TRBJ2-5; 11 bases fit TRBD2. The trim removed 3 bases at V and 5 bases at J, leaving 11 bases unmatched. CDR1 and CDR2 (germline): DFQATT, SNEGSKA (reference sequence). The CDR3 totals 16 residues. The CDR3: CSASQLSGGAGETQYF. The DNA for the CDR3 is TGCAGTGCTAGCCAACTTAGCGGGGGGGCCGGTGAGACCCAGTACTTC.

This clonotype has a handful of counts. The chain is built from TRBV10-3 and TRBJ2-3; 8 bases line up with TRBD1. The CDR3 extends over 13 amino acids. The trim removed 8 bases at V and 2 bases at J, leaving 3 bases unmatched. Germline CDR1 is ENHRY and CDR2 is SYGVKD. The CDR3 nucleotides are TGTGCCATCCTGACAGGGGACACAGATACGCAGTATTTT. The encoded protein is CAILTGDTDTQYF.

This clonotype was found a few times. The chain is built from TRBV5-1 and TRBJ2-7, with D perhaps TRBD1 (6 bases). Germline CDR1 SGHRS, CDR2 YFSETQ. Trimming stripped 1 base from V and 0 bases from J, with 17 bases between. This CDR3 spans 17 amino acids. The CDR3 DNA is TGCGCCAGCAGCTTGACAGGTTTTACGACAGGCTCCTACGAGCAGTACTTC. As protein: CASSLTGFTTGSYEQYF.

The chain joins TRBV5-6 to TRBJ2-7; 8 positions match TRBD1. The CDR3 extends over 13 amino acids. Germline trimming cut 4 bases from V and 3 bases from J; bases unmatched to any gene: 3. Germline V CDR1 and CDR2: SGHDT, YYEEEE. CDR3 protein: CASSAGTGYEQYF. The CDR3 DNA follows: TGTGCCAGCAGCGCTGGGACAGGCTACGAGCAGTACTTC.